Listed below are T cell receptor beta chains from one sample, sequenced in a study of T-cell reconstitution after alpha-beta-depleted transplantation in children. Via MiXCR, TCRdb re-called the PCR reads, giving one row per CDR3 protein. Of hundreds of thousands of distinct CDR3 sequences detected, about 12% appear once; the ten largest clones hold 0.79%. The sample here was PBMCs, taken before TCRalphabeta/CD19-depleted stem cell transplant. Receptor source: a girl aged 2 to 9 with congenital amegakaryocytic thrombocytopenia, due to receive a stem cell transplant. Both conserved end residues are trimmed from each CDR3. A D gene is named only where the DNA matches it firmly.

D,V,J,CDR3
-,TRBV30,TRBJ2-5,AWLRQETQY
-,TRBV20-1,TRBJ2-1,SAAPIRYYNEQF
-,TRBV7-9,TRBJ1-5,DSSLVDNRPQH
-,TRBV19,TRBJ2-1,ASSIDVWDKRGLANEQF
-,TRBV10-1,TRBJ2-2,ASSESLVTGELF
-,TRBV20-1,TRBJ2-7,SAMLPVSYEQY
-,TRBV12-3/TRBV12-4,TRBJ1-1,ASSFPFGGDTEAF
TRBD2,TRBV11-1,TRBJ2-7,ASSPTGGGTSGSGLEQY
-,TRBV7-2,TRBJ2-7,ASSFYAGRDYEQY
-,TRBV20-1,TRBJ2-1,SALRVSYNEQF
TRBD1,TRBV10-3,TRBJ1-2,AISSVQGAWGYT
-,TRBV12-3/TRBV12-4,TRBJ2-7,ASSFGSTHEQY
-,TRBV15,TRBJ1-2,ATSRDNYGYT
-,TRBV5-1,TRBJ1-5,ASSLEPTDYSNQPQH
TRBD2,TRBV5-1,TRBJ2-3,ASSPPSAGETDTQY
-,TRBV20-1,TRBJ2-5,SASPAVETQY
TRBD2,TRBV7-3,TRBJ2-1,ASSPRGGTSGRFYNEQF
TRBD2,TRBV12-3/TRBV12-4,TRBJ2-7,ASSDASGGRGSYEQY
TRBD2,TRBV6-5,TRBJ2-3,ASSNKAGGPDTQY
-,TRBV10-3,TRBJ2-3,AISDSGPTDTQY
TRBD2,TRBV12-3/TRBV12-4,TRBJ2-5,ASGGLAGEETQY
-,TRBV7-2,TRBJ2-5,ASSGPGTKETQY
TRBD2,TRBV2,TRBJ2-7,ASTLAGDEQY
-,TRBV5-1,TRBJ2-5,ASSLVAEETQY
TRBD2,TRBV10-3,TRBJ2-2,AINSLAGGPGGELF
-,TRBV20-1,TRBJ1-5,SARDGDLGNQPQH
TRBD1,TRBV20-1,TRBJ1-3,SAGPGQGRNTIY
-,TRBV5-1,TRBJ2-1,ASSGWSGSHNEQF
-,TRBV20-1,TRBJ2-1,SVLGSGATYNEQF
-,TRBV5-6,TRBJ1-1,ASSFGPTDTEAF
TRBD2,TRBV5-1,TRBJ2-1,ASSLKLAGGRYEQF
-,TRBV20-1,TRBJ2-2,SANSRGTGGELF